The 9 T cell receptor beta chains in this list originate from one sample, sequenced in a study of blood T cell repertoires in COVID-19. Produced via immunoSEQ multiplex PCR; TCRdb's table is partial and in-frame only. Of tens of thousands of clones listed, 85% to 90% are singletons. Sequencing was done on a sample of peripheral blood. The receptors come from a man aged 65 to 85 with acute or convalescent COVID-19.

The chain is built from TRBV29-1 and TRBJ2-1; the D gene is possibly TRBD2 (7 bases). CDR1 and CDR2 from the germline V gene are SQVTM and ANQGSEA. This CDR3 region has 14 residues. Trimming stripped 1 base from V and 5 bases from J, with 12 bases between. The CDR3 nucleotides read TGCAGCGTTGAAGGGGACGGGGGGCACAATGAGCAGTTCTTC. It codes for CSVEGDGGHNEQFF.

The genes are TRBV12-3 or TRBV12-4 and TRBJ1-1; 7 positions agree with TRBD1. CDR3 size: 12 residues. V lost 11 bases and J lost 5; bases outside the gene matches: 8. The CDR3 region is CAAGTVRTEAFF. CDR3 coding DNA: TGTGCCGCCGGGACAGTGAGGACTGAAGCTTTCTTT.

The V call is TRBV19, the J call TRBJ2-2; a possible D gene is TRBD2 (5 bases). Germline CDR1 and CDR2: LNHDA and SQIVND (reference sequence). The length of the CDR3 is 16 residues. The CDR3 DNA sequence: TGTGCTTCTCTCCCCTTCGTTAGCGCGAACACCGGGGAGCTGTTTTTT. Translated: CASLPFVSANTGELFF.

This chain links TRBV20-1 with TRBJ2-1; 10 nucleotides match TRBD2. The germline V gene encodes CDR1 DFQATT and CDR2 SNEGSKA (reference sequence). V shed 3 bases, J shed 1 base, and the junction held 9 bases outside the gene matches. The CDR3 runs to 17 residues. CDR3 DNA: TGCAGTGCTAGTGGGGTAGCGGGAGGCCAATCCTACAATGAGCAGTTCTTC. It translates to CSASGVAGGQSYNEQFF.

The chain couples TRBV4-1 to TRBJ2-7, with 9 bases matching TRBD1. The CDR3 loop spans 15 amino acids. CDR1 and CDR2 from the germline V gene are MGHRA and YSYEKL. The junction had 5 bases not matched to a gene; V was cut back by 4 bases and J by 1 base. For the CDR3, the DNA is TGCGCCAGCAGCCTCTCCGGGACAGGGTCCTACGAGCAGTACTTC. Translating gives CASSLSGTGSYEQYF.

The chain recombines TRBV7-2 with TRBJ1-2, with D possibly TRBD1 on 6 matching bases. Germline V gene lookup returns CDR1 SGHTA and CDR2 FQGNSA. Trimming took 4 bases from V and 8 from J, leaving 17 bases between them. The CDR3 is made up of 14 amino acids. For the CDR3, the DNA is TGTGCCAGCAGCTACCCCACAGGGTGGGTCGGCTACACCTTC. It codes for CASSYPTGWVGYTF.

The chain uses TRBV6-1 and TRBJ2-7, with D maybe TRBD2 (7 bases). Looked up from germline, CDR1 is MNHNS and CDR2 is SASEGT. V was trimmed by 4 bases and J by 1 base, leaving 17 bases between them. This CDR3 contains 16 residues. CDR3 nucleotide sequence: TGTGCCAGCAGTGGGGGGGGGCGGGTCGTATCCTACGAGCAGTACTTC. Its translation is CASSGGGRVVSYEQYF.

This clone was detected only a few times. The CDR3 nucleotides are TGTGCCAGCAGCCAAGACCCCGACGGGGAAAAACTGTTTTTT. Translation: CASSQDPDGEKLFF. V gene TRBV4-2 combines with J gene TRBJ1-4, with unresolved D. The CDR3 is 14 residues long. Germline lookup yields CDR1 LGHNA and CDR2 YNFKEQ. The V end lost 0 bases, the J end lost 8 bases, and 10 bases lay between the germline ends.

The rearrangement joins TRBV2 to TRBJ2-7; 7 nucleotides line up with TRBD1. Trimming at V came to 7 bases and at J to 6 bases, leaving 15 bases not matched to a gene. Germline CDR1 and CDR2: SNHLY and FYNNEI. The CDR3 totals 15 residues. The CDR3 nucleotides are TGTGCCAGCAAGAACAAGGGACAGAGCCCTCTCGAGCAGTACTTC. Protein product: CASKNKGQSPLEQYF.